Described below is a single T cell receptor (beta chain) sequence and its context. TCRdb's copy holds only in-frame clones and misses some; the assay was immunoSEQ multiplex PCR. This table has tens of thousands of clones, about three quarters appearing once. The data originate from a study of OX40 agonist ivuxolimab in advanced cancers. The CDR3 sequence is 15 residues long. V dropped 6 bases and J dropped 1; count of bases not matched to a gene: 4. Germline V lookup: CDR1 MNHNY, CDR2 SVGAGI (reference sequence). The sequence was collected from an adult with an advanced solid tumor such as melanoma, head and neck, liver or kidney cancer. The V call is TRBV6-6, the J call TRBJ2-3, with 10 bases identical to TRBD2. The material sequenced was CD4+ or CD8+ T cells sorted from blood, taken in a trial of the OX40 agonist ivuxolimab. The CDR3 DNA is TGTGCCAGCAGGGCCGGGACTAGCGGCACAGATACGCAGTATTTT. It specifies CASRAGTSGTDTQYF.